The rows below give T cell receptor beta chains drawn from one sample of a study of cytomegalovirus exposure and HLA in healthy donors. Profiled with immunoSEQ multiplex PCR; TCRdb holds only in-frame clones, not every one. The sample holds over 150,000 clones; 70% to 85% are singletons and the top ten take under 15%. Sequenced sample: PBMCs. The source is a woman aged 25-40 years in good health and CMV-seropositive. Both conserved end residues are part of each CDR3. Each record gives: D gene, J gene, clone size, V gene, CDR3 protein, CDR3 DNA. The D gene is left open where the match is weak. Not every row has a clone size; where given, it reads once, few, many or a size class.

NA | TRBJ2-7 | once | TRBV5-8 | CASSPEGVSYEQYF | TGTGCCAGCAGCCCCGAGGGAGTGTCCTACGAGCAGTACTTC
TRBD1 | TRBJ1-1 | NA | TRBV30 | CAWSVRTGRNTEAFF | TGTGCCTGGAGTGTACGGACAGGGAGGAACACTGAAGCTTTCTTT
NA | TRBJ2-3 | NA | TRBV18 | CASSPDSSPDTQYF | TGTGCCAGCTCACCTGACAGCAGCCCAGATACGCAGTATTTT
NA | TRBJ2-2 | NA | TRBV6-1 | CASSGWTINTGELFF | TGTGCCAGCAGTGGATGGACAATTAACACCGGGGAGCTGTTTTTT
NA | TRBJ2-7 | NA | TRBV20-1 | CSAKQNYEQYF | TGCAGTGCTAAACAGAACTACGAGCAGTACTTC
NA | TRBJ2-1 | NA | TRBV9 | CASSVGAEIYNEQFF | TGTGCCAGCAGCGTGGGAGCCGAAATCTACAATGAGCAGTTCTTC
NA | TRBJ2-5 | NA | TRBV27 | CATGLFGAAQYF | TGTGCCACGGGACTTTTTGGGGCGGCCCAGTACTTC
NA | TRBJ2-1 | few | TRBV2 | CASSENEEGNNEQFF | TGTGCCAGCAGTGAGAACGAAGAGGGTAACAATGAGCAGTTCTTC
NA | TRBJ1-3 | NA | TRBV5-4 | CASSLAYGNTIYF | TGTGCCAGCAGCTTGGCCTACGGAAACACCATATATTTT
NA | TRBJ1-5 | few | TRBV6-1 | CASSESFVGQPQHF | TGTGCCAGCAGTGAAAGCTTCGTCGGGCAGCCCCAGCATTTT
TRBD1 | TRBJ2-5 | NA | TRBV25-1 | CASSPGQGYQETQYF | TGTGCCAGCTCACCGGGACAGGGGTACCAAGAGACCCAGTACTTC
TRBD1 | TRBJ1-1 | NA | TRBV7-9 | CASSSTLGTGASKAFF | TGTGCCAGCAGCTCAACTTTGGGGACAGGGGCGTCTAAAGCTTTCTTT
NA | TRBJ2-1 | NA | TRBV29-1 | CSVEDQGGKAYNEQFF | TGCAGCGTTGAAGATCAAGGAGGGAAAGCCTACAATGAGCAGTTCTTC
TRBD1 | TRBJ2-7 | NA | TRBV19 | CASSVPPGQWPYEQYF | TGTGCCAGTAGTGTTCCACCGGGACAGTGGCCCTACGAGCAGTACTTC
TRBD2 | TRBJ2-5 | NA | TRBV7-7 | CASSQESTSVETQYF | TGTGCTAGCAGTCAAGAATCCACTAGCGTGGAGACCCAGTACTTC
TRBD1 | TRBJ1-2 | few | TRBV7-9 | CASSRDRIYGYTF | TGTGCCAGCAGCCGGGACAGGATCTATGGCTACACCTTC
NA | TRBJ2-1 | NA | TRBV19 | CASSLNGGTGLNEQFF | TGTGCCAGTAGTCTGAATGGTGGAACAGGGTTGAATGAGCAGTTCTTC
TRBD1 | TRBJ2-7 | NA | TRBV5-1 | CASSLGDSSEHGEQYF | TGCGCCAGCAGCTTAGGGGACAGCTCTGAACACGGCGAGCAGTACTTC
NA | TRBJ2-2 | NA | TRBV28 | CASRGGWDTGELFF | TGTGCCAGCAGAGGAGGGTGGGACACCGGGGAGCTGTTTTTT
TRBD2 | TRBJ2-7 | NA | TRBV5-1 | CASGQRGSYEQYF | TGCGCCAGCGGGCAGCGGGGTTCCTACGAGCAGTACTTC
NA | TRBJ2-2 | NA | TRBV5-1 | CASKDSDTGELFF | TGCGCCAGCAAGGACAGTGACACCGGGGAGCTGTTTTTT
NA | TRBJ1-2 | few | TRBV2 | CASSDRNYGYTF | TGTGCCAGCAGTGACAGAAACTATGGCTACACCTTC
NA | TRBJ1-1 | few | TRBV6-5 | CASSYSIYQGTEAFF | TGTGCCAGCAGTTACTCGATCTACCAGGGCACTGAAGCTTTCTTT
NA | TRBJ1-3 | NA | TRBV7-9 | CASSQGTNPGNTIYF | TGTGCCAGCAGCCAGGGGACAAACCCGGGAAACACCATATATTTT
TRBD2 | TRBJ2-7 | NA | TRBV27 | CASRAGTSGTTYEQYF | TGTGCCAGCAGAGCCGGGACTAGCGGGACGACCTACGAGCAGTACTTC
NA | TRBJ2-7 | NA | TRBV18 | CASSPLPRADGEQYF | TGTGCCAGCTCACCACTCCCCAGGGCAGACGGCGAGCAGTACTTC
TRBD2 | TRBJ2-1 | NA | TRBV11-3 | CASSFTSGRNEQFF | TGTGCCAGCAGCTTTACTAGCGGGCGCAATGAGCAGTTCTTC
NA | TRBJ2-7 | NA | TRBV11-1 | CASSHRDSSYEQYF | TGTGCCAGCAGCCACCGGGACTCCTCCTACGAGCAGTACTTC
NA | TRBJ2-3 | NA | TRBV2 | CASTSYSSTDTQYF | TGTGCCAGTACTAGTTATAGTAGTACAGATACGCAGTATTTT
NA | TRBJ1-2 | NA | TRBV5-1 | CASSFGQRDYGYTF | TGCGCCAGCAGCTTCGGCCAGCGGGACTATGGCTACACCTTC
NA | TRBJ1-1 | NA | TRBV5-1 | CASSFGQTNTEAFF | TGCGCCAGCAGCTTTGGGCAGACGAACACTGAAGCTTTCTTT
NA | TRBJ1-2 | once | TRBV7-9 | CASSSESGYYGYTF | TGTGCCAGCAGCTCCGAGTCAGGGTACTATGGCTACACCTTC